This record concerns one TCR beta chain sequence. The antigen remains undetermined. The data are from a study of blood T cells in healthy people across ages. Study-wide results and limits: Changes in expanded clonotypes were possibly confounded, as the CMV status of donors was unknown. Getting older went along with TCR beta diversity per million T cells dropping roughly linearly.

The authors ran a second PCR of about 6 to 11 cycles using a sample-barcoded 5' primer and a J-beta primer mix. Each cDNA molecule received a tag from a template-switch adaptor that had 12 random nucleotides. The yield of each sample was at least 2.5 million CDR3-containing paired-end reads. One entry per CDR3 protein results from TCRdb running MiXCR on the 5' RACE reads. The repertoire includes approximately 810,000 distinct CDR3 sequences, under 40% of them detected once, and around 13% sits in the top ten. The sequence was obtained from a man between 18 and 29 years old in good health. The sequenced sample consisted of blood.

DNA of the CDR3: TGTGCCAGCAGTTTAGTCCTTGGGACAGGGGACGATACGCAGTATTTT. This encodes CASSLVLGTGDDTQYF. The rearrangement links TRBV12-3 or TRBV12-4 to TRBJ2-3, with 10 bases that match TRBD1. Trimming took 1 base from V and 6 from J; bases not matched to a gene: 7. This CDR3 has 16 amino acids.